The 8 T cell receptor beta chains below were found in one sample sequenced in a study of T cell responses to AZD1222 COVID-19 vaccine. Some clones are missing from TCRdb's copy, which holds only in-frame ones; the method was immunoSEQ multiplex PCR. The data contain about 100,000 clones, 87% of them singletons. The sample in question was peripheral blood, obtained on day 0 of MenACWY control vaccination. The receptors shown here come from an adult in good health.

This sequence joins TRBV3-1 (or the pseudogene TRBV3-2) and TRBJ2-1; D may be TRBD2 (5 bases). CDR1 and CDR2 (germline): LGHDT, YNNKEL (reference sequence). V shed 0 bases and J shed 4 bases, with 10 bases lying between them. CDR3 length: 15 amino acids. Written as DNA, the CDR3 is TGTGCCAGCAGCCAAGATGCGGGCGGTTACAATGAGCAGTTCTTC. Translated: CASSQDAGGYNEQFF.

The sample holds one count of this clone. The chain is built from TRBV24-1 and TRBJ2-5; D unclear. The CDR3 is made up of 14 amino acids. Germline V gives CDR1 KGHDR, CDR2 SFDVKD. V lost 5 bases, J lost 4 bases, and 13 bases lay in between. The CDR3 DNA sequence: TGTGCCACCAGTGGAACCGACGGCTTAGAGACCCAGTACTTC. Translating gives CATSGTDGLETQYF.

This clone was picked up one time. The rearrangement uses TRBV6-6 and TRBJ1-1; 7 nucleotides line up with TRBD1. J gave up 0 bases and V 6 bases, and 7 bases lay outside the gene matches. The germline V gene encodes CDR1 MNHNY and CDR2 SVGAGI (reference sequence). The CDR3 loop spans 15 amino acids. CDR3 DNA sequence: TGTGCCAGCAGACTAGGGACAGAGATGAACACTGAAGCTTTCTTT. Translating gives CASRLGTEMNTEAFF.

The rearrangement links TRBV10-3 to TRBJ1-1, with D possibly being TRBD1 (6 bases). The V gene lost 7 bases and the J gene lost 4 bases, with 13 bases spanning the gap. The CDR3 is 13 residues long. Germline values: CDR1 ENHRY, CDR2 SYGVKD. CDR3 residues: CAIIGGPSTEAFF. CDR3 bases: TGTGCCATCATCGGGGGCCCCAGCACTGAAGCTTTCTTT.

The chain joins TRBV2 to TRBJ2-7; weak D call: TRBD1 (5 bases). Trimming took 2 bases from V and 5 from J, leaving 10 bases between them. This CDR3 comprises 13 residues. The germline V gene has CDR1 SNHLY and CDR2 FYNNEI. This CDR3 is CASSEQGINEQYF. Here the CDR3 DNA reads TGTGCCAGCAGTGAACAGGGTATCAACGAGCAGTACTTC.

This sequence joins TRBV18 and TRBJ1-5; no clear D gene. V dropped 3 bases and J dropped 0 bases, with 9 bases sitting between them. This CDR3 has 15 amino acids. CDR1 KGHSH and CDR2 LQKENI come from the germline V gene. The CDR3, as DNA: TGTGCCAGCTCACCGGGCATTAATAGCAATCAGCCCCAGCATTTT. Translating it yields CASSPGINSNQPQHF.

This clone has only one observation. The rearrangement links TRBV18 to TRBJ2-3; 9 bases match TRBD1. This CDR3 is 15 amino acids long. Per the germline V gene, CDR1 is KGHSH and CDR2 is LQKENI. The J segment lost 6 bases and the V segment lost 8 bases, leaving 12 bases of the junction unmatched. CDR3 region: CASKAGTGSRDTQYF. The CDR3 nucleotides read TGTGCCAGCAAAGCCGGGACAGGGTCCAGGGATACGCAGTATTTT.

The CDR3 loop reads CASRQAGNRYEQYF. The DNA for the CDR3 is TGTGCCAGCAGGCAGGCAGGTAACCGGTACGAGCAGTACTTC. V is TRBV5-4 and J is TRBJ2-7, with D unclear. V gave up 5 bases and J gave up 4 bases, with 16 bases separating them. In germline, CDR1 is SGHNT, CDR2 YYREEE (reference sequence). This CDR3 contains 14 residues.